This T cell receptor (beta chain) was retrieved from a study of T cells after yellow fever vaccination. Overall study context: EM, EMRA, CM and Tscm memory subsets were separated by sorting (using CD3, CD45RA, CCR7 and CD95).

Study results and caveats: Almost all vaccine-responding clonotypes were not detected in the sorted memory subsets at the day 0 time point. The booster saw the reappearance of most primary-vaccination clones (approximately 97% CD4, around 88% CD8).

Universal primer sites and UMIs were introduced during 5'RACE template-switching synthesis of TCR cDNA. TCRdb reprocessed the 5' RACE reads with MiXCR, giving one entry per CDR3 protein. The sample has roughly 30,000 distinct CDR3 sequences, roughly a tenth seen once. The CDR3 loop spans 13 amino acids. Material: PBMCs, either bulk or a sorted T-cell subset (CD4+, CD8+, memory, or dextramer-sorted; not recorded which), obtained about 2 weeks after the first yellow fever vaccination. V and J are TRBV21-1 and TRBJ1-2; the table's D gene call, TRBD1, was not cross checked with the DNA. TRBV21-1 represents a pseudogene. The source of this sequence is a man between 18 and 29 years old who received the YFV17D yellow fever vaccine. CDR3: CASSKRGGGGYTF. In DNA, the CDR3 is TGTGCCAGCAGCAAAAGGGGGGGGGGTGGCTACACCTTC.